These 5 T cell receptor beta chains were all obtained from the same sample, sequenced in a study of blood T cell repertoires in COVID-19. Sequenced by immunoSEQ multiplex PCR; TCRdb stores in-frame clones only, minus some. The sample shows about 90,000 clones, about 85% of them seen only once. Sequenced: peripheral blood. The receptor set was obtained from a woman aged 70-85 years with active or convalescent COVID-19.

V and J are TRBV15 and TRBJ2-2; 9 nucleotides agree with TRBD1. The CDR3 has 16 residues. Trimming took 0 bases from V and 5 from J; bases not matched to a gene: 4. In germline, CDR1 is LNHNV, CDR2 YYDKDF (reference sequence). The CDR3 DNA reads as TGTGCCACCAGCAGAGAAGGGACAGGGAGGACCGGGGAGCTGTTTTTT. Translated, it gives CATSREGTGRTGELFF.

The chain recombines TRBV18 with TRBJ1-1; no clear D gene. In germline, CDR1 is KGHSH, CDR2 LQKENI. This CDR3 contains 14 residues. Trimming left V 2 bases short and J 1 base short, with 8 bases between. Here the CDR3 DNA reads TGTGCCAGCTCACCATACCGAGAGAACACTGAAGCTTTCTTT. Translation gives CASSPYRENTEAFF.

This chain links TRBV7-9 with TRBJ1-6; 8 bases align to TRBD1. The V gene's germline CDR1 is SEHNR and CDR2 FQNEAQ (reference sequence). V trimming: 3 bases; J trimming: 7 bases; junction bases outside the gene matches: 2. The CDR3 extends over 14 amino acids. The CDR3 loop reads CASSLSGGNSPLHF. The CDR3 DNA reads TGTGCCAGCAGCTTGTCAGGGGGCAATTCACCCCTCCACTTT.

The rearrangement uses TRBV5-1 and TRBJ2-7; 10 bases line up with TRBD1. Germline CDR1 is SGHRS and CDR2 is YFSETQ. V trimming: 0 bases; J trimming: 5 bases; junction bases outside the gene matches: 8. The CDR3 extends over 16 amino acids. CDR3 DNA: TGCGCCAGCAGCTTGGTAAGGGGACAGGGGATCGACGAGCAGTACTTC. Translating gives CASSLVRGQGIDEQYF.

The V call is TRBV5-5, the J call TRBJ1-4; tentatively, D is TRBD1 (6 bases). Germline CDR1 SGHKS, CDR2 YYEKEE (reference sequence). The CDR3 has 14 residues. The V end was cut by 6 bases, the J end by 6 bases, with 15 bases between. CDR3: CASIKTGGDEKLFF. The CDR3 nucleotides are TGTGCCAGCATCAAGACAGGCGGCGATGAAAAACTGTTTTTT. The full variable domain, in which reference TRBV5-5 and TRBJ1-4 provide the parts outside the CDR3, is DAGVTQSPTHLIKTRGQQVTLRCSPISGHKSVSWYQQVLGQGPQFIFQYYEKEERGRGNFPDRFSARQFPNYSSELNVNALLLGDSALYLCASIKTGGDEKLFFGSGTQLSVL.